The entry below describes one TCR beta chain. Trimming at V came to 2 bases and at J to 4 bases, leaving 6 bases not matched to a gene. The CDR3 totals 15 residues. Germline V gene data show CDR1 as SGHTA and CDR2 as FQGNSA. These data are taken from a study of blood T cell repertoires in COVID-19. As for the study in general: The samples span acute and convalescent COVID-19 from the United States, Italy and Spain. In each case, the material was cDNA or gDNA derived from T cells, B-cell-depleted T cells, or PBMCs.

Original analysis: The authors estimated nucleated cell counts from reference gene primer amplification. Some clones are missing from TCRdb's copy, which holds only in-frame ones; the method was immunoSEQ multiplex PCR. The V and J calls and the clone size are those of that table, but D and trimming were determined from the DNA. The sample holds roughly 150,000 clones, roughly four fifths seen once. The chain couples TRBV7-2 to TRBJ2-5; 8 bases map to TRBD1. The specimen was peripheral blood. The source of this sequence is a man aged 65-85 years with active or convalescent COVID-19. CDR3 sequence: CASSLWQGAVETQYF. The CDR3 bases are TGTGCCAGCAGCTTATGGCAGGGGGCTGTAGAGACCCAGTACTTC. Together with reference TRBV7-2 and TRBJ2-5, the CDR3 gives the full variable domain: GAGVSQSPSNKVTEKGKDVELRCDPISGHTALYWYRQSLGQGLEFLIYFQGNSAPDKSGLPSDRFSAERTGGSVSTLTIQRTQQEDSAVYLCASSLWQGAVETQYFGPGTRLLVL.